A selection of T cell receptor beta chains follows, all from one sample in a study of T cell changes during pregnancy in multiple sclerosis. Produced via immunoSEQ multiplex PCR; TCRdb's table is partial and in-frame only. The profile shows tens of thousands of clones, 91% of them singletons. Sample: CD4+ T cells from peripheral blood mononuclear cells, taken after pregnancy. The receptors were sampled from a female donor in good health, enrolled as a control in a pregnancy study. Each CDR3 is given with its conserved first and last residue. Each record gives: clone size, J gene, D gene, V gene, CDR3 DNA, CDR3 protein. D genes are given only for firm matches. Clone size is shown for a subset of rows, as once, few, many or a class of expanded clone.

clone_size: -; j_call: TRBJ2-1; d_call: TRBD2; v_call: TRBV11-1; cdr3_nt: TGTGCCAGCAGCTCTTTAGCGGGTGCATCCTACAATGAGCAGTTCTTC; cdr3_aa: CASSSLAGASYNEQFF
clone_size: -; j_call: TRBJ1-2; d_call: -; v_call: TRBV18; cdr3_nt: TGTGCCAGCTCACTAGGTAACCAGGATCTGGGCTATGGCTACACCTTC; cdr3_aa: CASSLGNQDLGYGYTF
clone_size: -; j_call: TRBJ1-2; d_call: TRBD1; v_call: TRBV5-1; cdr3_nt: TGCGCCAGCAGCTTTCTAACCAAGGCGGGGAAACAGGGGGCGCATGGCTACACCTTC; cdr3_aa: CASSFLTKAGKQGAHGYTF
clone_size: -; j_call: TRBJ1-1; d_call: TRBD1; v_call: TRBV27; cdr3_nt: TGTGCCAGCAGTTTAAAAGGGGGCAACACTGAAGCTTTCTTT; cdr3_aa: CASSLKGGNTEAFF
clone_size: -; j_call: TRBJ1-2; d_call: TRBD1; v_call: TRBV18; cdr3_nt: TGTGCCAGCTCACCCCAAGGACAGGGCTATGGCTACACCTTC; cdr3_aa: CASSPQGQGYGYTF
clone_size: -; j_call: TRBJ2-1; d_call: -; v_call: TRBV7-3; cdr3_nt: TGTGCCAGCAGCTTCGGGGGGACAACCTACAATGAGCAGTTCTTC; cdr3_aa: CASSFGGTTYNEQFF
clone_size: -; j_call: TRBJ2-3; d_call: -; v_call: TRBV7-9; cdr3_nt: TGTGCCAGCAGCAATCGAGGGGGGGCTAGCGTTCGCACAGATACGCAGTATTTT; cdr3_aa: CASSNRGGASVRTDTQYF
clone_size: -; j_call: TRBJ1-4; d_call: -; v_call: TRBV7-9; cdr3_nt: TGTGCCAGCAGCTTAGCAGGGGGTGGTGAAAAACTGTTTTTT; cdr3_aa: CASSLAGGGEKLFF
clone_size: -; j_call: TRBJ2-3; d_call: TRBD2; v_call: TRBV2; cdr3_nt: TGTGCCAGCAGGCTAGCGGGAGGAACAGATACGCAGTATTTT; cdr3_aa: CASRLAGGTDTQYF
clone_size: -; j_call: TRBJ1-6; d_call: -; v_call: TRBV6-5; cdr3_nt: TGTGCCAGCAGTTACGAGGGTCTTTCACCCCTCCACTTT; cdr3_aa: CASSYEGLSPLHF
clone_size: -; j_call: TRBJ2-3; d_call: -; v_call: TRBV6-6; cdr3_nt: TGTGCCAGCAAAGGGGGAGCTCTCACAGATACGCAGTATTTT; cdr3_aa: CASKGGALTDTQYF
clone_size: -; j_call: TRBJ1-2; d_call: -; v_call: TRBV13; cdr3_nt: TGTGCCAGCAGCTTAGGGGGGGCCTATGGCTACACCTTC; cdr3_aa: CASSLGGAYGYTF
clone_size: -; j_call: TRBJ2-7; d_call: -; v_call: TRBV19; cdr3_nt: TGTGCCAGTAGTATAGACAGGGGAAACGAGCAGTACTTC; cdr3_aa: CASSIDRGNEQYF
clone_size: -; j_call: TRBJ2-5; d_call: -; v_call: TRBV6-5; cdr3_nt: TGTGCCAGCAGTTATCAGTACCAAGAGACCCAGTACTTC; cdr3_aa: CASSYQYQETQYF
clone_size: -; j_call: TRBJ2-3; d_call: TRBD2; v_call: TRBV2; cdr3_nt: TGTGCCAGCAGGAAAGCGGGGGCGGGGGATACGCAGTATTTT; cdr3_aa: CASRKAGAGDTQYF
clone_size: -; j_call: TRBJ2-1; d_call: -; v_call: TRBV30; cdr3_nt: TGTGCCTGGAGTGGGCCGAACAACAATGAGCAGTTCTTC; cdr3_aa: CAWSGPNNNEQFF
clone_size: once; j_call: TRBJ2-7; d_call: -; v_call: TRBV27; cdr3_nt: TGTGCCAGCAGTCCGAACAGGGATTACTACGAGCAGTACTTC; cdr3_aa: CASSPNRDYYEQYF
clone_size: -; j_call: TRBJ1-2; d_call: -; v_call: TRBV6-5; cdr3_nt: TGTGCCAGCAGCAAAGGCGACAGCACCTATGGCTACACCTTC; cdr3_aa: CASSKGDSTYGYTF
clone_size: -; j_call: TRBJ2-1; d_call: TRBD2; v_call: TRBV6-5; cdr3_nt: TGTGCCAGCAGTTACGGGATCACGGGGGGAAATGAGCAGTTCTTC; cdr3_aa: CASSYGITGGNEQFF
clone_size: -; j_call: TRBJ2-5; d_call: TRBD2; v_call: TRBV5-1; cdr3_nt: TGCGCCAGCAGCCCGGGGACTAGCGGGCGGCAAGAGACCCAGTACTTC; cdr3_aa: CASSPGTSGRQETQYF
clone_size: -; j_call: TRBJ2-4; d_call: -; v_call: TRBV7-2; cdr3_nt: TGTGCCAGCTCCCGGGGCGGGGACAAAAACATTCAGTACTTC; cdr3_aa: CASSRGGDKNIQYF
clone_size: -; j_call: TRBJ2-2; d_call: TRBD1; v_call: TRBV10-1; cdr3_nt: TGCGCCAGCAATAGACAGGGGACCGGGGAGCTGTTTTTT; cdr3_aa: CASNRQGTGELFF
clone_size: -; j_call: TRBJ2-2; d_call: -; v_call: TRBV21-1; cdr3_nt: TGTGCCAGCAAAACAGGGGCCGGGGAGCTGTTTTTT; cdr3_aa: CASKTGAGELFF
clone_size: -; j_call: TRBJ1-1; d_call: -; v_call: TRBV19; cdr3_nt: TGTGCCAGTAGTACCCCCCGGGGGTATGGGCAGAACACTGAAGCTTTCTTT; cdr3_aa: CASSTPRGYGQNTEAFF
clone_size: -; j_call: TRBJ1-2; d_call: -; v_call: TRBV27; cdr3_nt: TGTGCCAGCAGTAAAAGTCAGGGATGGTATGGCTACACCTTC; cdr3_aa: CASSKSQGWYGYTF
clone_size: -; j_call: TRBJ2-2; d_call: -; v_call: TRBV11-2; cdr3_nt: TGTGCCAGCAGCTTAGATTTCGGCCTAGCCAACACCGGGGAGCTGTTTTTT; cdr3_aa: CASSLDFGLANTGELFF
clone_size: -; j_call: TRBJ2-7; d_call: -; v_call: TRBV19; cdr3_nt: TGTGCCAGTAGTCCAAGGACAGCCCCTGATTACAAGCAGTACTTC; cdr3_aa: CASSPRTAPDYKQYF
clone_size: -; j_call: TRBJ2-5; d_call: TRBD2; v_call: TRBV19; cdr3_nt: TGTGCCAGTAGTATAGGGTTCGGGAGGGCTGGAGAGACCCAGTACTTC; cdr3_aa: CASSIGFGRAGETQYF
clone_size: -; j_call: TRBJ2-5; d_call: TRBD2; v_call: TRBV6-5; cdr3_nt: TGTGCCAGCAGTTACTTGGGGGGGAACTGGGAGACCCAGTACTTC; cdr3_aa: CASSYLGGNWETQYF
clone_size: few; j_call: TRBJ2-1; d_call: TRBD2; v_call: TRBV19; cdr3_nt: TGTGCCAGTAGTATCCAGACTAGCGGGACATATGAGCAGTTCTTC; cdr3_aa: CASSIQTSGTYEQFF
clone_size: -; j_call: TRBJ1-5; d_call: -; v_call: TRBV6-1; cdr3_nt: TGTGCCAGCAGTGAAACACGTGGGGGGAGACAGCCCCAGCATTTT; cdr3_aa: CASSETRGGRQPQHF
clone_size: -; j_call: TRBJ2-3; d_call: -; v_call: TRBV7-2; cdr3_nt: TGTGCCAGCAGCTTAGGGACTAGCACAGATACGCAGTATTTT; cdr3_aa: CASSLGTSTDTQYF
clone_size: once; j_call: TRBJ2-5; d_call: -; v_call: TRBV6-5; cdr3_nt: TGTGCCAGCAGGGCGGCGGCTACCCAGTACTTC; cdr3_aa: CASRAAATQYF
clone_size: -; j_call: TRBJ1-5; d_call: -; v_call: TRBV9; cdr3_nt: TGTGCCAGACCGGGGGAGGCTTATGCCATTAGCAATCAGCCCCAGCATTTT; cdr3_aa: CARPGEAYAISNQPQHF
clone_size: -; j_call: TRBJ2-5; d_call: -; v_call: TRBV2; cdr3_nt: TGTGCCAGCAGGACACAGGGCGGGGAGACCCAGTACTTC; cdr3_aa: CASRTQGGETQYF
clone_size: -; j_call: TRBJ1-4; d_call: -; v_call: TRBV7-2; cdr3_nt: TGTGCCAGCAGCTTAGGCGGGACCGTGGGTGAAAAACTGTTTTTT; cdr3_aa: CASSLGGTVGEKLFF
clone_size: few; j_call: TRBJ2-7; d_call: TRBD2; v_call: TRBV28; cdr3_nt: TGTGCCAGCAGTTTGTTGGGAGGGTCCCTCTACGAGCAGTACTTC; cdr3_aa: CASSLLGGSLYEQYF
clone_size: -; j_call: TRBJ2-3; d_call: TRBD2; v_call: TRBV7-3; cdr3_nt: TGTGCCAGCAGCTTAACCCCCCCCGCGACTAGCGGGAGCACAGATACGCAGTATTTT; cdr3_aa: CASSLTPPATSGSTDTQYF
clone_size: -; j_call: TRBJ1-2; d_call: -; v_call: TRBV27; cdr3_nt: TGTGCCAGCAGTTTATGGCAGTACAACTATGGCTACACCTTC; cdr3_aa: CASSLWQYNYGYTF